This T cell receptor beta chain was captured in a study of Ad26.COV2.S vaccination and SARS-CoV-2 variants. The J segment lost 6 bases and the V segment lost 3 bases, leaving 12 bases of the junction unmatched. The CDR3 contains 17 residues. Using immunoSEQ multiplex PCR, the repertoire was profiled, and TCRdb retains in-frame clones only, with some absent. Among 300,000 to 350,000 clones listed, about 89% were seen once. The sample holds one count of this clone. Regarding treatment: about 20 received Ad26.COV2.S at low or high dose, single or two shots; 5 received placebo; per-sample allocation not given. Day 63 after the first vaccine or placebo injection was the time point for sampling.

The chain couples TRBV23-1 to TRBJ2-2, with TRBD1 matching over 8 bases. TRBV23-1 is known as an ORF, though its function is uncertain. The TCR was taken from a person aged 18-65 years who received the Ad26.COV2.S COVID-19 vaccine or a placebo. This material consisted of peripheral blood, taken in a trial of Ad26.COV2.S vaccine versus placebo. DNA for the CDR3: TGCGCCAGCAGTCATCCCCGACAGGGGAAGTGGTCCGGGGAGCTGTTTTTT. This encodes CASSHPRQGKWSGELFF.